These 13 T cell receptor beta chains came from one sample sequenced in a study of T cells after yellow fever vaccination. MiXCR was run by TCRdb on the 5' RACE reads, yielding one entry per CDR3 protein. The sample comprises about 360,000 distinct CDR3 sequences, roughly 6.2% of which are singletons, and approximately 15% rests with the top ten. The input for sequencing was PBMCs, taken 5 days after the yellow fever booster vaccination. The receptor set was obtained from a man aged 25 to 40 who received the YFV17D yellow fever vaccine.

The V call is TRBV27, the J call TRBJ2-1; TRBD2 agrees at 7 bases. V shed 5 bases, J shed 4 bases, and the junction held 5 bases outside the gene matches. The CDR3 is 14 residues long. Germline lookup yields CDR1 MNHEY and CDR2 SMNVEV (reference sequence). CDR3 sequence: CASSRAGTYNEQFF. In nucleotides, the CDR3 is TGTGCCAGCAGTAGAGCGGGAACTTACAATGAGCAGTTCTTC.

The sample holds many counts of this clonotype. V usage is TRBV27 and J usage is TRBJ2-5; the D call may be TRBD1 or TRBD2 (5 bases each). Looked up from germline, CDR1 is MNHEY and CDR2 is SMNVEV (reference sequence). The CDR3 loop spans 15 amino acids. V was shortened by 4 bases and J by 4 bases, with 16 bases between the two germline ends. CDR3 sequence reads: CASSSPISGGETQYF. CDR3 DNA sequence: TGTGCCAGCAGTTCCCCGATAAGTGGGGGAGAGACCCAGTACTTC.

This clonotype was detected many times. V usage is TRBV28 and J usage is TRBJ2-1, with 14 bases matching TRBD2. V lost 8 bases, J lost 15 bases, and 9 bases stayed unmatched. The CDR3 is 13 amino acids. Germline V gene lookup returns CDR1 MDHEN and CDR2 SYDVKM. The CDR3 nucleotides are TGTGCCAGCGGACTAGCGGGAGGTCGCAGTCTGTTCTTC. Its translation: CASGLAGGRSLFF.

In this sample, this clonotype turned up many times. The chain recombines TRBV28 with TRBJ2-7; D call uncertain. Between the trimmed V and J ends, which lost 6 bases and 4 bases, there was a span of 10 bases. Germline assignment: CDR1 MDHEN and CDR2 SYDVKM. CDR3 length: 12 amino acids. In DNA form, the CDR3 reads TGTGCCAGCAGGACCTCAAGATACGAGCAGTACTTC. Translation: CASRTSRYEQYF. Supplemented by reference TRBV28 and TRBJ2-7, the full variable domain reads DVKVTQSSRYLVKRTGEKVFLECVQDMDHENMFWYRQDPGLGLRLIYFSYDVKMKEKGDIPEGYSVSREKKERFSLILESASTNQTSMYLCASRTSRYEQYFGPGTRLTVT.

The chain combines TRBV28 with TRBJ2-3, with D perhaps matching TRBD1 or TRBD2 (5 bases each). Trimming stripped 10 bases from V and 2 bases from J, with 10 bases between. From germline, CDR1 is MDHEN and CDR2 SYDVKM. The CDR3 loop spans 12 amino acids. The chain's CDR3 is CATLGATDTQYF. The CDR3 coding sequence is TGTGCCACCCTCGGGGCCACAGATACGCAGTATTTT.

This chain connects TRBV7-8 to TRBJ2-2; possible D gene TRBD2, 5 bases. The CDR3 extends over 15 amino acids. The germline V gene has CDR1 SGHVS and CDR2 FQNEAQ. V gave up 0 bases and J gave up 4 bases, with 9 bases separating them. CDR3 protein: CASSLARTPTGELFF. The CDR3, as DNA: TGTGCCAGCAGCTTAGCTAGGACTCCCACCGGGGAGCTGTTTTTT.

The sample holds a few counts of this clonotype. The chain employs TRBV25-1 and TRBJ2-1, with 7 bases that match TRBD2. Germline V lookup: CDR1 MGHDK, CDR2 SYGVNS. The ends lost 2 bases at V and 10 bases at J; junction bases unmatched: 8. The CDR3 is 14 amino acids. The chain's CDR3 is CASSERLILAEQFF. DNA for the CDR3: TGTGCCAGCAGTGAAAGATTGATACTAGCGGAGCAGTTCTTC. Using reference TRBV25-1 and TRBJ2-1 for the parts outside the CDR3, the full variable domain is EADIYQTPRYLVIGTGKKITLECSQTMGHDKMYWYQQDPGMELHLIHYSYGVNSTEKGDLSSESTVSRIRTEHFPLTLESARPSHTSQYLCASSERLILAEQFFGPGTRLTVL.

This clonotype appeared many times. This chain uses TRBV5-1 with TRBJ2-3; 9 bases are a match to TRBD2. This CDR3 is built from 16 residues. The germline V gene has CDR1 SGHRS and CDR2 YFSETQ. Trimming removed 0 bases from V and 0 bases from J; junction bases left unmatched: 2. The DNA for the CDR3 is TGCGCCAGCAGCTTGGCAACTAGCGGGAGCACAGATACGCAGTATTTT. It codes for CASSLATSGSTDTQYF.

This clonotype came up many times. The chain combines TRBV3-1 with TRBJ2-5, with 13 bases that match TRBD2. The junction had 3 bases not matched to a gene; V was cut back by 3 bases and J by 2 bases. CDR1 is LGHDT, CDR2 YNNKEL, per germline (reference sequence). CDR3 length: 16 amino acids. CDR3 sequence (DNA): TGTGCCAGCAGCCAGGGACTAGCGGGAAGGCAAGAGACCCAGTACTTC. Translation gives CASSQGLAGRQETQYF.

This clonotype was seen ten or more times. The genes are TRBV9 and TRBJ2-1; D might be TRBD1 (7 bases). This CDR3 contains 16 residues. Looked up from germline, CDR1 is SGDLS and CDR2 is YYNGEE. The germline V and J ends were trimmed by 4 bases and 3 bases, with 17 bases remaining between them. The CDR3 DNA sequence: TGTGCCAGCAGCCAAACACAGGGGACTCGCTACAATGAGCAGTTCTTC. It encodes CASSQTQGTRYNEQFF. Drawing the rest from reference TRBV9 and TRBJ2-1, the complete variable domain is DSGVTQTPKHLITATGQRVTLRCSPRSGDLSVYWYQQSLDQGLQFLIQYYNGEERAKGNILERFSAQQFPDLHSELNLSSLELGDSALYFCASSQTQGTRYNEQFFGPGTRLTVL.

CDR3 nucleotide sequence: TGCAGTGCTGTCGACAGGGAAACCTACAATGAGCAGTTCTTC. Translated: CSAVDRETYNEQFF. This sequence joins TRBV20-1 and TRBJ2-1; TRBD1 aligns across 7 bases. There are 14 residues in the CDR3. Losses at the gene ends were 5 bases for V and 2 bases for J; bases not matched to a gene: 6. From germline, CDR1 is DFQATT and CDR2 SNEGSKA (reference sequence).

The chain joins TRBV2 to TRBJ1-5, with D unclear. Germline V CDR1 and CDR2: SNHLY, FYNNEI. The V end lost 7 bases, the J end lost 7 bases, and 11 bases lay between the germline ends. CDR3 length: 12 residues. CDR3 amino acids: CASTEEDQPQHF. The CDR3 bases are TGTGCCAGCACTGAGGAGGACCAGCCCCAGCATTTT.

This clonotype was seen more than once but under ten times. The V and J genes are TRBV25-1 and TRBJ1-1; possible D gene TRBD1, 6 bases. The CDR3 contains 12 residues. Trimming took off 7 bases at V and 5 bases at J, with 11 bases between the two ends. Germline V gene lookup returns CDR1 MGHDK and CDR2 SYGVNS. The CDR3 DNA reads TGTGCCAGCAAGGACAGTAGGACTGAAGCTTTCTTT. Its translation: CASKDSRTEAFF.